A selection of T cell receptor beta chains follows, all from one sample in a study of regulatory T cells in long-lasting Graves disease. TCRdb recomputed calls from the multiplex PCR reads with MiXCR, one row per CDR3 protein. The sample lists about 210,000 distinct CDR3 sequences; roughly 19% were seen once. The data were also submitted as part of a second study, on T cells in Graves' hyperthyroidism and ophthalmopathy.

Sequenced material: peripheral blood mononuclear cells (PBMCs), taken at new diagnosis, from a patient treated with antithyroid drugs. Every receptor here comes from a woman aged 25 to 39 with Graves disease. Both conserved end residues are part of each CDR3. Fields, in order: V gene, J gene, CDR3 length, D gene, CDR3 protein. D genes are given only for firm matches.

v_call: TRBV29-1; j_call: TRBJ2-7; cdr3_length: 12; d_call: TRBD1; cdr3_aa: CSVLTGIHEQYF
v_call: TRBV10-2; j_call: TRBJ2-3; cdr3_length: 14; d_call: -; cdr3_aa: CASRVGISTDTQYF
v_call: TRBV3-1; j_call: TRBJ2-3; cdr3_length: 13; d_call: -; cdr3_aa: CASSQVNTDTQYF
v_call: TRBV20-1; j_call: TRBJ1-1; cdr3_length: 15; d_call: TRBD1; cdr3_aa: CSARPPGQAYTEAFF
v_call: TRBV4-2; j_call: TRBJ2-1; cdr3_length: 16; d_call: -; cdr3_aa: CASSQRPSWPPPEQFF
v_call: TRBV7-9; j_call: TRBJ2-1; cdr3_length: 16; d_call: -; cdr3_aa: CASSQVLGGPYNEQFF
v_call: TRBV12-3/TRBV12-4; j_call: TRBJ2-4; cdr3_length: 14; d_call: -; cdr3_aa: CASSFLRGSDIQYF
v_call: TRBV11-2; j_call: TRBJ2-1; cdr3_length: 17; d_call: TRBD1; cdr3_aa: CASSSPRARGQNNEQFF
v_call: TRBV30; j_call: TRBJ2-7; cdr3_length: 14; d_call: TRBD1; cdr3_aa: CAWRGQGGPYEQYF
v_call: TRBV27; j_call: TRBJ2-7; cdr3_length: 13; d_call: -; cdr3_aa: CASSPPPGNEQYF
v_call: TRBV11-3; j_call: TRBJ2-3; cdr3_length: 15; d_call: -; cdr3_aa: CASSTGTGPPDTQYF
v_call: TRBV9; j_call: TRBJ1-4; cdr3_length: 15; d_call: TRBD1; cdr3_aa: CASSPRDRGNEKLFF
v_call: TRBV9; j_call: TRBJ2-7; cdr3_length: 13; d_call: -; cdr3_aa: CASSVSAGYEQYF
v_call: TRBV6-1; j_call: TRBJ2-5; cdr3_length: 11; d_call: -; cdr3_aa: CATQMGNAQYF
v_call: TRBV4-1; j_call: TRBJ1-6; cdr3_length: 13; d_call: -; cdr3_aa: CASSQGRQAPLHF
v_call: TRBV28; j_call: TRBJ1-3; cdr3_length: 12; d_call: -; cdr3_aa: CASSLSGNTIYF
v_call: TRBV12-3/TRBV12-4; j_call: TRBJ1-4; cdr3_length: 13; d_call: -; cdr3_aa: CASSLGEKEKLFF
v_call: TRBV11-2; j_call: TRBJ2-3; cdr3_length: 14; d_call: -; cdr3_aa: CASSLWGLTDTQYF
v_call: TRBV29-1; j_call: TRBJ2-5; cdr3_length: 13; d_call: -; cdr3_aa: CSVERADQETQYF
v_call: TRBV5-8; j_call: TRBJ1-4; cdr3_length: 14; d_call: -; cdr3_aa: CASSWGTKTEKLFF
v_call: TRBV11-2; j_call: TRBJ2-2; cdr3_length: 16; d_call: -; cdr3_aa: CASSGIGHRNTGELFF
v_call: TRBV10-3; j_call: TRBJ2-4; cdr3_length: 16; d_call: TRBD1; cdr3_aa: CAISDDRAVAKNIQYF
v_call: TRBV29-1; j_call: TRBJ1-4; cdr3_length: 15; d_call: -; cdr3_aa: CSVETPGQRMYGLFF
v_call: TRBV18; j_call: TRBJ2-5; cdr3_length: 17; d_call: TRBD2; cdr3_aa: CASSLRDYHAFEETQYF
v_call: TRBV7-2; j_call: TRBJ2-7; cdr3_length: 16; d_call: TRBD2; cdr3_aa: CASSTRLAGGPYEQYF
v_call: TRBV11-3; j_call: TRBJ2-7; cdr3_length: 15; d_call: -; cdr3_aa: CASSLEASGSYEQYF
v_call: TRBV18; j_call: TRBJ1-1; cdr3_length: 16; d_call: TRBD1; cdr3_aa: CASSPRGDRSNTEAFF
v_call: TRBV27; j_call: TRBJ2-3; cdr3_length: 16; d_call: -; cdr3_aa: CASASRGRGGTDTQYF
v_call: TRBV12-3/TRBV12-4; j_call: TRBJ1-1; cdr3_length: 15; d_call: TRBD1; cdr3_aa: CASSLGGTGGTEAFF
v_call: TRBV7-9; j_call: TRBJ1-2; cdr3_length: 14; d_call: TRBD1; cdr3_aa: CASIPTGQMVGYTF
v_call: TRBV5-8; j_call: TRBJ2-1; cdr3_length: 14; d_call: -; cdr3_aa: CASSLTGLYNEQFF
v_call: TRBV2; j_call: TRBJ2-1; cdr3_length: 16; d_call: TRBD1; cdr3_aa: CASSEPSGTGLGEQFF
v_call: TRBV7-8; j_call: TRBJ2-7; cdr3_length: 14; d_call: -; cdr3_aa: CASSLLRESREQYF
v_call: TRBV5-6; j_call: TRBJ1-6; cdr3_length: 15; d_call: -; cdr3_aa: CASSLGQLYNSPLHF
v_call: TRBV11-2; j_call: TRBJ2-7; cdr3_length: 15; d_call: TRBD2; cdr3_aa: CASRPLAGGLYEQYF
v_call: TRBV11-2; j_call: TRBJ1-2; cdr3_length: 13; d_call: TRBD1; cdr3_aa: CASSPEWGQGYTF
v_call: TRBV7-3; j_call: -; cdr3_length: 15; d_call: -; cdr3_aa: CASSLAPGPPETQYF
v_call: TRBV4-1; j_call: TRBJ2-1; cdr3_length: 16; d_call: TRBD2; cdr3_aa: CASSQLAGDSYNEQFF
v_call: TRBV6-5; j_call: TRBJ1-2; cdr3_length: 13; d_call: -; cdr3_aa: CASSSGRQMGYTF
v_call: TRBV2; j_call: TRBJ1-6; cdr3_length: 15; d_call: -; cdr3_aa: CASSDGRSYNSPLHF
v_call: TRBV5-6; j_call: TRBJ1-1; cdr3_length: 14; d_call: -; cdr3_aa: CASSLTGRSTEAFF
v_call: TRBV15; j_call: TRBJ2-7; cdr3_length: 15; d_call: -; cdr3_aa: CATSRDPPRENEQYF
v_call: TRBV29-1; j_call: TRBJ2-5; cdr3_length: 14; d_call: TRBD2; cdr3_aa: CSVGLAGPQETQYF
v_call: TRBV4-1; j_call: TRBJ1-5; cdr3_length: 16; d_call: -; cdr3_aa: CASSQDGWGLNQPQHF